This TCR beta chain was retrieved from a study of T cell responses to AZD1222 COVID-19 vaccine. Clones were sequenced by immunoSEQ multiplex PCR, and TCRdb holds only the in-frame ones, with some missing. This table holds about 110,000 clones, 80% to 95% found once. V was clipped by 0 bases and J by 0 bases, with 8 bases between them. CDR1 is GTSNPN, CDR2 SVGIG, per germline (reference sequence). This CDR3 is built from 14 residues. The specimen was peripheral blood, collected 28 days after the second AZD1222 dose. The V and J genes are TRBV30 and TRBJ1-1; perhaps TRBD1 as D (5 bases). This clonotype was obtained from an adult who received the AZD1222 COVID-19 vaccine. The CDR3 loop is CAWSVTGMNTEAFF. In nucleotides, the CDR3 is TGTGCCTGGAGTGTTACAGGTATGAACACTGAAGCTTTCTTT.